These T cell receptor beta chains were read from a single sample in a study of STAT3 mutations in large granular lymphocyte leukemia. The table came from immunoSEQ multiplex PCR; TCRdb's copy has only in-frame clones and leaves some out. In the table there are tens of thousands of clones, roughly 90% of which are singletons. The sequenced material came from PBMCs. The receptors come from a human donor with T large granular lymphocyte leukemia. Some clones in this sample may be carry-over from other donors' samples. Both conserved end residues are part of each CDR3. The D gene is left open where the match is weak.

D gene	V gene	J gene	CDR3 protein
-	TRBV6-1	TRBJ1-2	CASSEGGFGYTF
-	TRBV28	TRBJ1-5	CASSDRSNQPQHF
-	TRBV6-5	TRBJ1-1	CASSLGRYTEAFF
-	TRBV2	TRBJ1-5	CASTAGYSNQPQHF
-	TRBV4-1	TRBJ1-2	CASSQETTGVGYGYTF
TRBD1	TRBV2	TRBJ1-6	CASSGGQGASPLHF
-	TRBV13	TRBJ2-3	CASSLRGRADTQYF
-	TRBV29-1	TRBJ1-1	CSVEDTENTEAFF
TRBD1	TRBV5-1	TRBJ2-3	CASSLEGAGGDTQYF
TRBD2	TRBV2	TRBJ2-4	CASRIGLAGVKNIQYF
-	TRBV28	TRBJ1-5	CASGPNQPQHF
TRBD2	TRBV4-3	TRBJ2-7	CASRYTSGSYEQYF
-	TRBV7-9	TRBJ2-3	CASSLSQGADTQYF
TRBD1	TRBV28	TRBJ2-2	CASSLVGQENTGELFF
-	TRBV5-4	TRBJ1-1	CASSSIYMNTEAFF
-	TRBV18	TRBJ2-1	CASSSGALEQFF
-	TRBV5-4	TRBJ2-7	CASSLGTGGALREQYF
TRBD1	TRBV12-5	TRBJ1-1	CASGLDGGGGTEAFF
TRBD1	TRBV4-3	TRBJ2-6	CASSQVGTGGAGANVLTF
-	TRBV29-1	TRBJ1-1	CSVNRLNTEAFF
TRBD1	TRBV25-1	TRBJ1-2	CASREGAKGYTF
TRBD1	TRBV4-3	TRBJ2-1	CASSQDLLTGQYDNEQFF
-	TRBV30	TRBJ1-1	CAWSVGHPNTEAFF